The 21 T cell receptor beta chains below all came from one sample that was sequenced in a study of blood T cell repertoires in COVID-19. The repertoire was sequenced with immunoSEQ multiplex PCR; TCRdb's copy has only in-frame clones and lacks some. Of about 300,000 clones listed, 90% are singletons. Specimen: PBMCs or T cells enriched from blood (not recorded which). These receptors came from a young woman with acute COVID-19.

V and J are TRBV27 and TRBJ1-5; no reliable D call. Germline V lookup: CDR1 MNHEY, CDR2 SMNVEV (reference sequence). Trimming left V 8 bases short and J 4 bases short, with 15 bases between. The CDR3 has 14 residues. CDR3 amino acids: CASLPRRTNQPQHF. The CDR3, as DNA: TGTGCCAGCCTACCCCGGCGGACTAATCAGCCCCAGCATTTT.

The rearrangement uses TRBV7-9 and TRBJ2-5; TRBD2 matches at 7 bases. V lost 3 bases and J lost 5; bases outside the gene matches: 9. The CDR3 length is 15 residues. Germline V lookup: CDR1 SEHNR, CDR2 FQNEAQ (reference sequence). CDR3: CASSFSGWTGETQYF. In nucleotides, the CDR3 is TGTGCCAGCAGCTTTAGCGGGTGGACGGGGGAGACCCAGTACTTC.

J is TRBJ1-3 and V is TRBV15; 7 positions match TRBD1. J lost 0 bases, V lost 0 bases, and 5 bases had no gene match. In germline, CDR1 is LNHNV, CDR2 YYDKDF (reference sequence). There are 17 residues in the CDR3. The CDR3 DNA reads TGTGCCACCAGCAGAGAGCGGACAGGCAGCTCTGGAAACACCATATATTTT. It translates to CATSRERTGSSGNTIYF.

The V call is TRBV29-1, the J call TRBJ2-7; D unclear. Germline values: CDR1 SQVTM, CDR2 ANQGSEA. The CDR3 totals 11 residues. Between the trimmed V and J ends, which lost 7 bases and 3 bases, there was a span of 10 bases. The CDR3 loop reads CSALLNYEQYF. In DNA form, the CDR3 reads TGCAGCGCCTTATTAAACTACGAGCAGTACTTC.

The chain carries TRBV19 and TRBJ1-5; D possibly corresponds to TRBD1 (5 bases). V was trimmed by 5 bases and J by 0 bases, leaving 14 bases between them. Germline CDR1 and CDR2: LNHDA and SQIVND (reference sequence). The CDR3 runs to 16 residues. The CDR3 sequence is CASSGGVFLSNQPQHF. The CDR3 DNA follows: TGTGCCAGTAGTGGGGGGGTTTTTCTTAGCAATCAGCCCCAGCATTTT.

This clone was seen ten or more times. The V and J genes are TRBV19 and TRBJ2-1; 12 positions match TRBD2. The CDR3 length is 15 residues. Trimming removed 5 bases from V and 6 bases from J; junction bases left unmatched: 5. The germline gives CDR1 LNHDA, CDR2 SQIVND (reference sequence). This CDR3 is CASSLTSGSFNEQFF. CDR3 DNA sequence: TGTGCCAGTAGTCTGACTAGCGGGAGTTTCAATGAGCAGTTCTTC.

The chain employs TRBV6-1 and TRBJ2-3, with 8 bases lining up with TRBD2. The junction had 7 bases not matched to a gene; V was cut back by 2 bases and J by 6 bases. Germline values: CDR1 MNHNS, CDR2 SASEGT. The CDR3 runs 15 residues. The CDR3: CASSEQSGRSDTQYF. The CDR3 nucleotides read TGTGCCAGCAGTGAACAGAGCGGGAGATCTGATACGCAGTATTTT.

This clone showed up just once. This chain links TRBV2 with TRBJ2-2; maybe TRBD2 (5 bases). V was trimmed by 5 bases and J by 5 bases, leaving 12 bases between them. There are 14 residues in the CDR3. Germline V gene lookup returns CDR1 SNHLY and CDR2 FYNNEI. The chain's CDR3 is CASSRTSTTGELFF. CDR3 nucleotide sequence: TGTGCCAGCAGTAGGACTTCCACTACCGGGGAGCTGTTTTTT.

The rearrangement joins TRBV20-1 to TRBJ1-1, with 8 bases aligning to TRBD1. V trimming: 6 bases; J trimming: 11 bases; junction bases outside the gene matches: 8. CDR1 and CDR2 (germline): DFQATT, SNEGSKA (reference sequence). This CDR3 comprises 11 residues. CDR3 DNA sequence: TGCAGTGCGTTGACAGGGGAGGTTGCTTTCTTT. The encoded protein is CSALTGEVAFF.

This chain uses TRBV19 with TRBJ2-6; maybe TRBD1 (5 bases). CDR1 and CDR2 from the germline V gene are LNHDA and SQIVND (reference sequence). The V end was cut by 7 bases, the J end by 2 bases, with 12 bases between. The CDR3 spans 15 residues. This chain's CDR3 is CASNWGSPGANVLTF. The CDR3 nucleotides are TGTGCCAGTAATTGGGGCTCACCTGGGGCCAACGTCCTGACTTTC.

The chain employs TRBV6-5 and TRBJ1-5, with 8 bases that match TRBD1. The length of the CDR3 is 14 residues. The V gene's germline CDR1 is MNHEY and CDR2 SVGAGI. Losses at the gene ends were 2 bases for V and 7 bases for J; bases not matched to a gene: 4. This CDR3 is CASSYRQGAQPQHF. The CDR3 DNA follows: TGTGCCAGCAGTTACCGCCAGGGGGCCCAGCCCCAGCATTTT.

The V call is TRBV6-5, the J call TRBJ1-3; 8 bases line up with TRBD1. Germline V gene lookup returns CDR1 MNHEY and CDR2 SVGAGI. This CDR3 spans 15 amino acids. V was clipped by 5 bases and J by 1 base; unmatched bases: 4. The CDR3 DNA reads TGTGCCAGCAGTACCAGGGGGCTATCTGGAAACACCATATATTTT. Its protein product is CASSTRGLSGNTIYF.

A single count supports this clone. The genes are TRBV6-5 and TRBJ1-5, with D maybe TRBD1 (5 bases). V was trimmed by 4 bases and J by 7 bases, leaving 14 bases between them. CDR3 length equals 14 residues. The germline gives CDR1 MNHEY, CDR2 SVGAGI. The CDR3 sequence: CASSLAGQGQPQHF. The CDR3, as DNA: TGTGCCAGCAGTTTGGCAGGGCAAGGGCAGCCCCAGCATTTT.

V gene TRBV9 combines with J gene TRBJ1-2, with D possibly matching TRBD1 (6 bases). Per the germline V gene, CDR1 is SGDLS and CDR2 is YYNGEE. This CDR3 is 15 amino acids long. Trimming shortened V by 1 base and J by 3 bases, and 13 bases separated the two germline ends. This CDR3 reads CASSVLQGVDYGYTF. The CDR3 region has the DNA TGTGCCAGCAGCGTATTACAGGGTGTCGACTATGGCTACACCTTC.

The V call is TRBV7-9, the J call TRBJ1-2; D is uncertain. Germline loops: CDR1 SEHNR, CDR2 FQNEAQ (reference sequence). Between the trimmed V and J ends, which lost 1 base and 0 bases, there was a span of 9 bases. The CDR3 extends over 15 amino acids. CDR3 region: CASSLGTPANYGYTF. Here the CDR3 DNA reads TGTGCCAGCAGCTTAGGGACTCCAGCTAACTATGGCTACACCTTC.

This sequence joins TRBV7-2 and TRBJ1-4, with 7 nucleotides matching TRBD1. The germline V gene encodes CDR1 SGHTA and CDR2 FQGNSA. There are 16 residues in the CDR3. With V trimmed by 5 bases and J by 5 bases, 11 bases remained unmatched. The CDR3 is CASSLIPGQINEKLFF. Written as DNA, the CDR3 is TGTGCCAGCAGCCTAATTCCGGGACAGATAAATGAAAAACTGTTTTTT.

The rearrangement links TRBV5-8 to TRBJ1-2; 7 positions match TRBD1. This CDR3 is built from 13 residues. The germline gives CDR1 SGHTS, CDR2 YDEGEE. V dropped 4 bases and J dropped 8; count of bases not matched to a gene: 8. CDR3 sequence: CASSEDRARGYTF. The CDR3 DNA follows: TGTGCCAGCAGCGAAGACAGGGCGCGGGGCTACACCTTC. Using reference TRBV5-8 and TRBJ1-2 for the parts outside the CDR3, the full variable domain is EAGVTQSPTHLIKTRGQQATLRCSPISGHTSVYWYQQALGLGLQFLLWYDEGEERNRGNFPPRFSGRQFPNYSSELNVNALELEDSALYLCASSEDRARGYTFGSGTRLTVV.

The chain couples TRBV12-3 or TRBV12-4 to TRBJ2-3; D remains ambiguous. The CDR3 covers 13 residues. Between the trimmed V and J ends, which lost 3 bases and 1 base, there was a span of 5 bases. This chain's CDR3 is CASSFTGTDTQYF. The CDR3 DNA sequence: TGTGCCAGCAGTTTTACAGGCACAGATACGCAGTATTTT.

The gene calls are TRBV10-2 and TRBJ2-3; 12 nucleotides agree with TRBD2. The CDR3 is 17 residues long. V was clipped by 7 bases and J by 5 bases; unmatched bases: 13. The V gene's germline CDR1 is WSHSY and CDR2 SAAADI. CDR3 protein: CASKRGLAGGSGDTQYF. The CDR3 DNA sequence: TGCGCCAGCAAAAGAGGGCTAGCGGGAGGGTCCGGAGATACGCAGTATTTT.

The V gene is TRBV29-1, the J gene TRBJ1-1; the D gene is possibly TRBD1 (5 bases). This CDR3 spans 14 amino acids. CDR1 SQVTM and CDR2 ANQGSEA come from the germline V gene. V was trimmed by 5 bases and J by 4 bases, leaving 17 bases between them. The CDR3 nucleotides are TGCAGCGTTAAAGGGAGGGTAGGGGTCACTGAAGCTTTCTTT. Its protein is CSVKGRVGVTEAFF.

The chain employs TRBV5-1 and TRBJ1-1; a possible D gene is TRBD1 (6 bases). The CDR3 spans 15 residues. V gave up 3 bases and J gave up 1 base, with 13 bases separating them. Per germline, CDR1 SGHRS and CDR2 YFSETQ. This CDR3 is CASSSTGHPNTEAFF. The CDR3, as DNA: TGCGCCAGCAGCTCAACGGGACACCCGAACACTGAAGCTTTCTTT.